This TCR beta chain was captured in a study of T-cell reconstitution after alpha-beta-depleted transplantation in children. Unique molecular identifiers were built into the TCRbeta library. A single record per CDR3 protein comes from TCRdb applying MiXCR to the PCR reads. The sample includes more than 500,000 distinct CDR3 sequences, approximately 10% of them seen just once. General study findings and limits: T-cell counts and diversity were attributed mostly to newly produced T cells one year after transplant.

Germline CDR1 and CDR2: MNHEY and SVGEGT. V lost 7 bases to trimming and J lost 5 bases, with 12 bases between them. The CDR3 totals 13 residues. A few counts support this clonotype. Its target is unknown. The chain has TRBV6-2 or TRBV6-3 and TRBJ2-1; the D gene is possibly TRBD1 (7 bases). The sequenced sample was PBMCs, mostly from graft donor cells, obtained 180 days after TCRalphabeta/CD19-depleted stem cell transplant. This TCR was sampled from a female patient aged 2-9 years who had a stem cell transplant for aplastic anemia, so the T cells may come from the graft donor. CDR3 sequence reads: CASIPGGHNEQFF. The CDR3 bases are TGTGCCAGCATCCCAGGGGGGCACAATGAGCAGTTCTTC.